Presented here are 32 T cell receptor beta chains from one specimen sequenced in a study of control samples from healthy donors and cancer patients. Only in-frame clones appear in the TCRdb table, and some are missing; sequencing was by immunoSEQ multiplex PCR. The sample yields 150,000 or so clones, about 94% seen once. Sequencing was done on a sample of blood. The receptors were sampled from a man aged 35 to 55 in good health.

The chain combines TRBV27 with TRBJ1-5; D is uncertain. V was cut by 3 bases and J by 7 bases, with 10 bases left in between. The CDR3 extends over 13 amino acids. Germline CDR1 and CDR2: MNHEY and SMNVEV (reference sequence). The CDR3, as DNA: TGTGCCAGCAGTTTTGGATCGGGCCAGCCCCAGCATTTT. Residues: CASSFGSGQPQHF.

The chain couples TRBV28 to TRBJ1-2; 8 bases are a match to TRBD1. CDR1 MDHEN and CDR2 SYDVKM come from the germline V gene. V trimming: 1 base; J trimming: 2 bases; junction bases outside the gene matches: 3. This CDR3 region has 15 residues. DNA of the CDR3: TGTGCCAGCAGTTTATCAAGGACAGGGAACTATGGCTACACCTTC. It specifies CASSLSRTGNYGYTF.

The chain uses TRBV19 and TRBJ1-2, with TRBD1 matching over 7 bases. V shed 6 bases and J 4 bases; nucleotides not matched to a gene: 5. The CDR3 has 13 residues. CDR1 and CDR2 from the germline V gene are LNHDA and SQIVND (reference sequence). The CDR3 is CASRTGSGYGYTF. CDR3 nucleotide sequence: TGTGCCAGTAGGACAGGGTCCGGCTATGGCTACACCTTC.

V gene TRBV3-1 (or the pseudogene TRBV3-2) combines with J gene TRBJ1-2, with 9 bases identical to TRBD1. The junction had 12 bases not matched to a gene; V was cut back by 4 bases and J by 3 bases. The germline gives CDR1 LGHDT, CDR2 YNNKEL (reference sequence). The CDR3 totals 17 residues. The CDR3 sequence: CASSLGLEGQGHYGYTF. The CDR3 nucleotides are TGTGCCAGCAGCCTGGGACTAGAGGGACAGGGCCACTATGGCTACACCTTC.

The gene calls are TRBV6-1 and TRBJ1-5; unclear D gene. Germline CDR1 is MNHNS and CDR2 is SASEGT. The V end was cut by 2 bases, the J end by 0 bases, with 8 bases between. The CDR3 extends over 15 amino acids. The DNA of the CDR3 is TGTGCCAGCAGTGAACCGGTCAATAGCAATCAGCCCCAGCATTTT. Residues: CASSEPVNSNQPQHF.

This CDR3 reads CASEPGSLSYGYTF. DNA of the CDR3: TGTGCCAGTGAGCCAGGAAGCCTGAGCTATGGCTACACCTTC. The chain has TRBV19 and TRBJ1-2, with D hard to call. Germline assignment: CDR1 LNHDA and CDR2 SQIVND (reference sequence). The CDR3 covers 14 residues. Between the trimmed V and J ends, which lost 8 bases and 4 bases, there was a span of 17 bases.

The genes are TRBV28 and TRBJ2-7, with 9 bases aligning to TRBD1. The V and J ends lost 3 bases and 2 bases, in that order; junction bases with no gene match: 20. CDR1 and CDR2 (germline): MDHEN, SYDVKM. This CDR3 is 20 amino acids long. The CDR3 DNA reads as TGTGCCAGCAGTTTTTCCCCAAGCCACAGACCGGGACAGGGCACCTACGAGCAGTACTTC. Its protein is CASSFSPSHRPGQGTYEQYF.

The chain carries TRBV24-1 and TRBJ1-2, with D possibly being TRBD1 (6 bases). Germline V gene sequence: CDR1 KGHDR, CDR2 SFDVKD. The CDR3 has 17 residues. Trimming pared 1 base from V and 0 bases from J, leaving 14 bases between. The CDR3 sequence is CATSDFQGGPSNYGYTF. Here the CDR3 DNA reads TGTGCCACCAGTGATTTTCAAGGGGGTCCCTCTAACTATGGCTACACCTTC.

The V and J genes are TRBV28 and TRBJ1-2; D is uncertain. Germline V gene lookup returns CDR1 MDHEN and CDR2 SYDVKM. Trimming pared 2 bases from V and 1 base from J, leaving 8 bases between. The CDR3 extends over 14 amino acids. The CDR3 DNA reads TGTGCCAGCAGTTTACACAGCTATAACTATGGCTACACCTTC. Protein sequence: CASSLHSYNYGYTF.

Here the CDR3 reads CASRGNNYGYTF. In nucleotides, the CDR3 is TGTGCCAGCAGAGGGAATAACTATGGCTACACCTTC. This chain connects TRBV5-6 to TRBJ1-2; D is undetermined. Trimming removed 5 bases from V and 1 base from J, with 6 bases in between. The CDR3 runs 12 residues. Germline values: CDR1 SGHDT, CDR2 YYEEEE.

V usage is TRBV3-1 (or the pseudogene TRBV3-2) and J usage is TRBJ1-5; tentative D call: TRBD1 (5 bases). The CDR3 loop spans 16 amino acids. The ends were cut back, 4 bases at V and 4 bases at J, with 17 bases in the middle. The V gene's germline CDR1 is LGHDT and CDR2 YNNKEL (reference sequence). CDR3 in amino acids: CASSLSPGTVNQPQHF. For the CDR3, the DNA is TGTGCCAGCAGCCTATCCCCCGGGACCGTGAATCAGCCCCAGCATTTT.

The J gene is TRBJ1-1, the V gene TRBV19; no clear D gene. The ends were cut back, 1 base at V and 0 bases at J, with 6 bases in the middle. The CDR3 totals 14 residues. The V gene's germline CDR1 is LNHDA and CDR2 SQIVND (reference sequence). For the CDR3, the DNA is TGTGCCAGTAGTATAGCGGCCGTGAACACTGAAGCTTTCTTT. Protein sequence: CASSIAAVNTEAFF.

This clone was counted a single time. The chain couples TRBV27 to TRBJ1-1, with D uncertain. The germline V gene encodes CDR1 MNHEY and CDR2 SMNVEV (reference sequence). This CDR3 contains 13 residues. V lost 5 bases to trimming and J lost 5 bases, with 12 bases between them. CDR3 loop: CASSLGLGTEAFF. DNA of the CDR3: TGTGCCAGCAGTCTTGGGCTCGGAACTGAAGCTTTCTTT.

As to this clone: Other nucleotide sequences from this sample produce the same CDR3. The chain recombines TRBV12-3 or TRBV12-4 with TRBJ1-2, with 9 bases identical to TRBD1. V shed 5 bases and J 4 bases; nucleotides not matched to a gene: 2. CDR3 length: 13 amino acids. Written as DNA, the CDR3 is TGTGCCAGCAGTCTGGGACAGGGCTATGGCTACACCTTC. This gives the protein CASSLGQGYGYTF.

The chain couples TRBV18 to TRBJ1-1; 7 bases map to TRBD1. Germline V gene data show CDR1 as KGHSH and CDR2 as LQKENI. The junction had 7 bases not matched to a gene; V was cut back by 5 bases and J by 1 base. CDR3 length: 15 residues. The CDR3 bases are TGTGCCAGCTCATCTCCAGGGGGGGAGAACACTGAAGCTTTCTTT. It is translated as CASSSPGGENTEAFF.

The rearrangement links TRBV7-8 to TRBJ2-3; D is unresolved. CDR1 and CDR2 from the germline V gene are SGHVS and FQNEAQ. Trimming pared 2 bases from V and 5 bases from J, leaving 5 bases between. CDR3 size: 12 residues. The CDR3 nucleotides read TGTGCCAGCAGCTTAACCGGAGATACGCAGTATTTT. This translates into CASSLTGDTQYF.

The chain is built from TRBV28 and TRBJ1-2; 7 bases fit TRBD1. In germline, CDR1 is MDHEN, CDR2 SYDVKM. V lost 6 bases and J lost 4; bases outside the gene matches: 20. The CDR3 runs to 18 residues. The CDR3 here is CASSSREGPGRDSYGYTF. CDR3 nucleotides: TGTGCCAGCAGCAGTCGTGAGGGCCCCGGGCGGGACAGCTATGGCTACACCTTC.

This chain uses TRBV21-1 with TRBJ2-1; the table's D call TRBD2 went unverified against the DNA. TRBV21-1 is shown as a pseudogene. This CDR3 spans 12 amino acids. CDR3 coding DNA: TGTGCCAGCAGCACCCGTTACAATGAGCAGTTCTTC. Amino acid sequence: CASSTRYNEQFF.

This clone was seen only once. The chain carries TRBV6-5 and TRBJ1-2; no firm D call. The ends were cut back, 8 bases at V and 0 bases at J, with 10 bases in the middle. CDR1 and CDR2 from the germline V gene are MNHEY and SVGAGI. This CDR3 has 13 amino acids. The DNA for the CDR3 is TGTGCCAGCCGGTCCGCGGCTAACTATGGCTACACCTTC. It is translated as CASRSAANYGYTF.

The rearrangement joins TRBV6-5 to TRBJ2-5; 8 bases match TRBD1. With 4 bases clipped from V and 7 bases from J, the junction kept 5 bases outside the gene matches. This CDR3 has 13 amino acids. Germline V gene sequence: CDR1 MNHEY, CDR2 SVGAGI. CDR3: CASSSRDRWTQYF. The DNA of the CDR3 is TGTGCCAGCAGTTCTCGGGACAGGTGGACCCAGTACTTC.

V gene TRBV23-1 combines with J gene TRBJ1-5; a weak D match, TRBD1 (5 bases). TRBV23-1 is flagged as an ORF with uncertain function. Trimming shortened V by 3 bases and J by 6 bases, and 15 bases separated the two germline ends. The CDR3 loop spans 15 amino acids. CDR3 coding DNA: TGCGCCAGCAGTCAGCAGGGAATTTGCAGTCAGCCCCAGCATTTT. Amino acids: CASSQQGICSQPQHF.

The chain is built from TRBV19 and TRBJ1-1; D might be TRBD1 (6 bases). Germline CDR1 reads LNHDA; CDR2 reads SQIVND (reference sequence). This CDR3 contains 13 residues. V was cut by 6 bases and J by 4 bases, with 12 bases left in between. CDR3 loop: CASRPGASTEAFF. CDR3 sequence (DNA): TGTGCCAGTAGACCGGGGGCGAGCACTGAAGCTTTCTTT.

CDR3 sequence (DNA): TGTGCCACCAGAAGGACAGATAACACTGAAGCTTTCTTT. It specifies CATRRTDNTEAFF. V gene TRBV24-1 combines with J gene TRBJ1-1, with D perhaps TRBD1 (6 bases). V was cut by 7 bases and J by 2 bases, with 10 bases left in between. Germline CDR1 KGHDR, CDR2 SFDVKD. The CDR3 contains 13 residues.

This clone occurred once. The chain joins TRBV7-9 to TRBJ2-5; 11 bases match TRBD1. The CDR3 is made up of 17 amino acids. J gave up 5 bases and V 5 bases, and 13 bases lay outside the gene matches. Germline CDR1 and CDR2: SEHNR and FQNEAQ (reference sequence). The CDR3 DNA sequence: TGTGCCAGCAGCAGCAGCCCGGGACAGGGGGTATCTGAGACCCAGTACTTC. This encodes CASSSSPGQGVSETQYF.

The chain combines TRBV4-1 with TRBJ1-6; D not certain. This CDR3 spans 13 amino acids. Trimming took 0 bases from V and 10 from J, leaving 7 bases between them. CDR1 and CDR2 from the germline V gene are MGHRA and YSYEKL. This CDR3 is CASSQDHQSPLHF. CDR3 DNA: TGCGCCAGCAGCCAAGATCATCAGTCACCCCTCCACTTT.

The gene calls are TRBV6-2 or TRBV6-3 and TRBJ2-1; weak D call: TRBD2 (5 bases). V gave up 0 bases and J gave up 9 bases, with 6 bases separating them. The CDR3 has 12 amino acids. In germline, CDR1 is MNHEY, CDR2 SVGEGT. CDR3 DNA: TGTGCCAGCAGTTACTCGGGGAGTGAGCAGTTCTTC. Translation gives CASSYSGSEQFF.

The chain has TRBV27 and TRBJ1-2; D is ambiguous. The CDR3 extends over 15 amino acids. CDR1 is MNHEY and CDR2 is SMNVEV in the germline V gene (reference sequence). The V end was cut by 3 bases, the J end by 4 bases, with 15 bases between. The CDR3 coding sequence is TGTGCCAGCAGTTTCTCTTCATCTGGCGGCTATGGCTACACCTTC. Amino acid sequence: CASSFSSSGGYGYTF.

The chain carries TRBV18 and TRBJ2-3; the match to TRBD2 covers 8 bases. The CDR3 covers 17 residues. Germline-derived CDR1 and CDR2 are KGHSH and LQKENI. V dropped 2 bases and J dropped 1; count of bases not matched to a gene: 8. The CDR3 nucleotides are TGTGCCAGCTCACCAACGATTAGCGGGGCAGGCACAGATACGCAGTATTTT. Its protein is CASSPTISGAGTDTQYF.

Regarding this clone: The same CDR3 arises from other DNA sequences in this sample as well. V and J are TRBV9 and TRBJ1-3; the D is unclear. Germline V gives CDR1 SGDLS, CDR2 YYNGEE. The V end lost 4 bases, the J end lost 4 bases, and 6 bases lay between the germline ends. CDR3 size: 12 residues. The CDR3 sequence is CASSPGGNTIYF. Here the CDR3 DNA reads TGTGCCAGCAGCCCGGGAGGAAACACCATATATTTT. Full variable domain (outside the CDR3, taken from reference TRBV9 and TRBJ1-3): DSGVTQTPKHLITATGQRVTLRCSPRSGDLSVYWYQQSLDQGLQFLIQYYNGEERAKGNILERFSAQQFPDLHSELNLSSLELGDSALYFCASSPGGNTIYFGEGSWLTVV.

The count of this clone is one. This chain links TRBV19 with TRBJ2-5; D possibly corresponds to TRBD1 (6 bases). The CDR3 consists of 13 residues. CDR1 is LNHDA and CDR2 is SQIVND in the germline V gene (reference sequence). Trimming left V 3 bases short and J 5 bases short, with 10 bases between. Written as DNA, the CDR3 is TGTGCCAGTAGTATGTTTGGGGGCGAGACCCAGTACTTC. Protein product: CASSMFGGETQYF.

The chain couples TRBV28 to TRBJ1-4, with D maybe TRBD1 (5 bases). CDR1 is MDHEN, CDR2 SYDVKM, per germline. Trimming left V 1 base short and J 10 bases short, with 10 bases between. CDR3 length equals 13 residues. CDR3: CASSLLGVGKLFF. The CDR3 DNA follows: TGTGCCAGCAGTTTATTGGGGGTGGGAAAACTGTTTTTT.

The chain joins TRBV5-6 to TRBJ1-5, with D maybe TRBD1 (5 bases). Germline CDR1 is SGHDT and CDR2 is YYEEEE. V was cut by 2 bases and J by 0 bases, with 9 bases left in between. CDR3 length: 15 residues. This CDR3 reads CASSFGTNSNQPQHF. The CDR3 coding sequence is TGTGCCAGCAGCTTCGGGACGAATAGCAATCAGCCCCAGCATTTT.